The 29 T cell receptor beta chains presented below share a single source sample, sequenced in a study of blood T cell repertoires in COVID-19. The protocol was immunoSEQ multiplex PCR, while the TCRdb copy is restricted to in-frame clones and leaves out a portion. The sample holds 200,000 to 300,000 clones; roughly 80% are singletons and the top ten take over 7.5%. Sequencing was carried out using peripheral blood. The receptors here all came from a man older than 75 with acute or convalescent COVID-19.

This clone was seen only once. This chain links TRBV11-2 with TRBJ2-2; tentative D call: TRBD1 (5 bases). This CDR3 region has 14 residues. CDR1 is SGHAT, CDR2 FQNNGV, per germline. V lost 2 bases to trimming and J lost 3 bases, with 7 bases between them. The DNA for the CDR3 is TGTGCCAGCAGCTTACAGGGTTACACCGGGGAGCTGTTTTTT. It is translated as CASSLQGYTGELFF. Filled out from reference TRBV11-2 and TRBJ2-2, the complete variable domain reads EAGVAQSPRYKIIEKRQSVAFWCNPISGHATLYWYQQILGQGPKLLIQFQNNGVVDDSQLPKDRFSAERLKGVDSTLKIQPAKLEDSAVYLCASSLQGYTGELFFGEGSRLTVL.

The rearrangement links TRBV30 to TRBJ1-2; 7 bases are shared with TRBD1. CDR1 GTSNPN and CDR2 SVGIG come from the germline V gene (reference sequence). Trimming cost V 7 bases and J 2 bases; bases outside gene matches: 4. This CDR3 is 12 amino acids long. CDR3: CASPRGNYGYTF. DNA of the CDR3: TGTGCCTCACCCAGGGGGAACTATGGCTACACCTTC.

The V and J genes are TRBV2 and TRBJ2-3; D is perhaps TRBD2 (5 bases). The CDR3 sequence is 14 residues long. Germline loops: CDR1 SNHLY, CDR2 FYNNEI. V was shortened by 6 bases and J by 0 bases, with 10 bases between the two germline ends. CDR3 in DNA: TGTGCCAGCAGGCTCCCGGGAAGCACAGATACGCAGTATTTT. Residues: CASRLPGSTDTQYF.

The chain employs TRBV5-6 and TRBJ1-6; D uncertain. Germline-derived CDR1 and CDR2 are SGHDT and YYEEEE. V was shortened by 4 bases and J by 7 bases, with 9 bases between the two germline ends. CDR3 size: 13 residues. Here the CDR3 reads CASSRRVNSPLHF. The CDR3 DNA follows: TGTGCCAGCAGCCGGAGGGTAAATTCACCCCTCCACTTT.

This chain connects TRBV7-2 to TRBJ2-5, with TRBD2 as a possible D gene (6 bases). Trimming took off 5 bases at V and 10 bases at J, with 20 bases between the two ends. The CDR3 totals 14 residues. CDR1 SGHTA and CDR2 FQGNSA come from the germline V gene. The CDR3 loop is CASSLGRAGGDQYF. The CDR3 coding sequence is TGTGCCAGCAGCCTTGGGCGGGCCGGAGGGGACCAGTACTTC. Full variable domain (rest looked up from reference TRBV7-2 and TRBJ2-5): GAGVSQSPSNKVTEKGKDVELRCDPISGHTALYWYRQSLGQGLEFLIYFQGNSAPDKSGLPSDRFSAERTGGSVSTLTIQRTQQEDSAVYLCASSLGRAGGDQYFGPGTRLLVL.

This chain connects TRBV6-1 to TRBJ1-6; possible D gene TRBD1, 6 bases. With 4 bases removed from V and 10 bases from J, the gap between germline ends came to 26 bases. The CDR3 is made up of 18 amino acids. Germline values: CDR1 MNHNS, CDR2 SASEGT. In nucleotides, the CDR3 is TGTGCCAGCAGTGGGTTAATCGTGGCAGGGGAAAAAAGATCACCCCTCCACTTT. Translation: CASSGLIVAGEKRSPLHF.

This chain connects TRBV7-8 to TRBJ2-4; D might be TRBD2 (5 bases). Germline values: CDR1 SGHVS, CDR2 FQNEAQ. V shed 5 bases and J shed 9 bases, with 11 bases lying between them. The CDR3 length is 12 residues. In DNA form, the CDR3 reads TGTGCCAGCAGCCCCGGACTCGGCATTCAGTACTTC. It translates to CASSPGLGIQYF.

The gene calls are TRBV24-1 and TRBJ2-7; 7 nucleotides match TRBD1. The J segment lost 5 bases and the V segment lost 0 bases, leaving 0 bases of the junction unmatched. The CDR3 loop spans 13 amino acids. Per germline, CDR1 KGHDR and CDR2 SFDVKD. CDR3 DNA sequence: TGTGCCACCAGTGATTTGACAGGGGACGAGCAGTACTTC. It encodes CATSDLTGDEQYF.

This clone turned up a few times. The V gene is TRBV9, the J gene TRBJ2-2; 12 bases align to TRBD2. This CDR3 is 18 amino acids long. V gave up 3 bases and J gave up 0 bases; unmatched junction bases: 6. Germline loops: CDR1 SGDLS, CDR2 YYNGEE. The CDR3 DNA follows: TGTGCCAGCAGCGACGGACTAGCGGGGTTCGCGAACACCGGGGAGCTGTTTTTT. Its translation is CASSDGLAGFANTGELFF.

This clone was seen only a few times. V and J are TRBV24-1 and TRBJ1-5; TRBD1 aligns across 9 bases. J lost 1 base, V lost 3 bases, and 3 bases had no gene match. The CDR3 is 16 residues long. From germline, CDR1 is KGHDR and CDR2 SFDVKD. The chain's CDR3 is CATSDKGTGSNQPQHF. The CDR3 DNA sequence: TGTGCCACCAGTGATAAAGGGACAGGGAGCAATCAGCCCCAGCATTTT.

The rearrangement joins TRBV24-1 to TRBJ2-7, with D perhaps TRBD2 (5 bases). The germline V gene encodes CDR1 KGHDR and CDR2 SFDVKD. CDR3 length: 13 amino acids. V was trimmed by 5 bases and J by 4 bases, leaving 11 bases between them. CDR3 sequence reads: CATSVGLGYEQYF. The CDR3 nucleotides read TGTGCCACCAGTGTTGGACTCGGGTACGAGCAGTACTTC.

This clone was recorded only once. The CDR3 coding sequence is TGCGCCAGCAGCTTGTCAGAACAGGGGGCTTACAACGAGCAGTACTTC. Amino acids: CASSLSEQGAYNEQYF. The chain has TRBV5-1 and TRBJ2-7; 9 bases are shared with TRBD1. The CDR3 is 16 amino acids. Germline loops: CDR1 SGHRS, CDR2 YFSETQ. J gave up 5 bases and V 1 base, and 10 bases lay outside the gene matches.

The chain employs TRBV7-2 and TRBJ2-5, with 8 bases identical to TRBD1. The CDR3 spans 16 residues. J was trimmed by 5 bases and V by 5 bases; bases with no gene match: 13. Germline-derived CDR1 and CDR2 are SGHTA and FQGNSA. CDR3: CASSLLSGQGRETQYF. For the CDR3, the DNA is TGTGCCAGCAGCCTCCTCTCCGGACAGGGACGGGAGACCCAGTACTTC.

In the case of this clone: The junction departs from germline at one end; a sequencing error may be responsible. CDR3 coding DNA: TGCGCCAGCAGCCAAGAGCACAGGACCTCGACGGTCTTC. Translation: CASSQEHRTSTVF. The chain employs TRBV4-1 and TRBJ2-1, with D perhaps matching TRBD1 (5 bases). This CDR3 contains 13 residues. Germline V lookup: CDR1 MGHRA, CDR2 YSYEKL.

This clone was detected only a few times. CDR3 loop: CASSQGDKQPQHF. CDR3 DNA: TGTGCCAGCAGCCAGGGGGACAAACAGCCCCAGCATTTT. The genes are TRBV3-1 (or the pseudogene TRBV3-2) and TRBJ1-5, with TRBD1 as a possible D gene (6 bases). This CDR3 spans 13 amino acids. V lost 3 bases, J lost 7 bases, and 10 bases lay in between. CDR1 is LGHDT, CDR2 YNNKEL, per germline (reference sequence).

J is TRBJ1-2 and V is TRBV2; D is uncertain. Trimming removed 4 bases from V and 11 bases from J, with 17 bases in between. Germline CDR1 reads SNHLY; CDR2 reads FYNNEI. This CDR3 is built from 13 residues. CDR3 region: CASSASLGHLYTF. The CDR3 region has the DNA TGTGCCAGCAGTGCCTCGTTGGGCCACCTTTACACCTTC.

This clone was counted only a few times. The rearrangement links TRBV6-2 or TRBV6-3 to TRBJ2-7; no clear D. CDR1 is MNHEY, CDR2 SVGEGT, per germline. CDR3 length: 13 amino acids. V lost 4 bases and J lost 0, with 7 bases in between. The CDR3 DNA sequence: TGTGCCAGCAGTTCCCAGTTCTCCTACGAGCAGTACTTC. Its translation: CASSSQFSYEQYF.

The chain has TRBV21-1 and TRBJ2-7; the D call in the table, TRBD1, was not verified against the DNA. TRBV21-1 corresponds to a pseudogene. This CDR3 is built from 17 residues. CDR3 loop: CASSIPKAGTASYEQYF. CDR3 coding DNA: TGTGCCAGCAGCATACCAAAAGCCGGGACAGCCTCCTACGAGCAGTACTTC.

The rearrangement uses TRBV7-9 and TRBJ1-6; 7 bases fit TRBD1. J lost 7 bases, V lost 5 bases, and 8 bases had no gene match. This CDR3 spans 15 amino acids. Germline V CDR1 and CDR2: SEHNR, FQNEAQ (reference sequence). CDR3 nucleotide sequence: TGTGCCAGCAGCGAATTGACAGGGCCAAATTCACCCCTCCACTTT. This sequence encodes CASSELTGPNSPLHF.

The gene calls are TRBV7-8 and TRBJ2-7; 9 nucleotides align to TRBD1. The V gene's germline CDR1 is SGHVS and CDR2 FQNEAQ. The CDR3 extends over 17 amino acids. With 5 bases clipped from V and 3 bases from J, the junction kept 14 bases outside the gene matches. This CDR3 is CASSRPTRQGGNYEQYF. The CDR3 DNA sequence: TGTGCCAGCAGCCGTCCGACCCGACAGGGGGGGAACTACGAGCAGTACTTC.

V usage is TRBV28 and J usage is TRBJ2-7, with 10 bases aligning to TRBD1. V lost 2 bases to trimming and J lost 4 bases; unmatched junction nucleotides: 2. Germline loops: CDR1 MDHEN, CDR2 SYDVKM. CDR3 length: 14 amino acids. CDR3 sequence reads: CASSLPGQGYEQYF. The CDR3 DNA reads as TGTGCCAGCAGTTTACCGGGACAGGGGTACGAGCAGTACTTC. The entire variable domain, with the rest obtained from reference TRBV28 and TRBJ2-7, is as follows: DVKVTQSSRYLVKRTGEKVFLECVQDMDHENMFWYRQDPGLGLRLIYFSYDVKMKEKGDIPEGYSVSREKKERFSLILESASTNQTSMYLCASSLPGQGYEQYFGPGTRLTVT.

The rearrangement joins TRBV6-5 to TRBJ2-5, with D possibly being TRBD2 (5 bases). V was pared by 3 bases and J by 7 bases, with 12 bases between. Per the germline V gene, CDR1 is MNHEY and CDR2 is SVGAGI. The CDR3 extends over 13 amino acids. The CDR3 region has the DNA TGTGCCAGCAGTTATGCCCAAAGCGGGACCCAGTACTTC. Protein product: CASSYAQSGTQYF.

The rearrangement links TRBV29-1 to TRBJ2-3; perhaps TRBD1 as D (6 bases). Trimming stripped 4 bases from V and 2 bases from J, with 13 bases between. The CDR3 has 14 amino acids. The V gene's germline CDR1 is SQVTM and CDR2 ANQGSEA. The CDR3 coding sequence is TGCAGCGTTGGAACAGGGTTGGTCACAGATACGCAGTATTTT. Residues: CSVGTGLVTDTQYF.

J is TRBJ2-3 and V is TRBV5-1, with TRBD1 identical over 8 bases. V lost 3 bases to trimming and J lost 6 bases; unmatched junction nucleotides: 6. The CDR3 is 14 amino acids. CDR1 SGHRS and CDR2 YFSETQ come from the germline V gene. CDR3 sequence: CASSSGTGGDTQYF. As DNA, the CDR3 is TGCGCCAGCAGCTCAGGGACAGGTGGCGATACGCAGTATTTT.

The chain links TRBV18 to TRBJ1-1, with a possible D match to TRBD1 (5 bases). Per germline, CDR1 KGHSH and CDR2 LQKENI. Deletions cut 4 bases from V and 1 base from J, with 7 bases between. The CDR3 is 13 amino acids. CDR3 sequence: CASSLGQNTEAFF. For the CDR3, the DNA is TGTGCCAGCTCACTCGGACAGAACACTGAAGCTTTCTTT.

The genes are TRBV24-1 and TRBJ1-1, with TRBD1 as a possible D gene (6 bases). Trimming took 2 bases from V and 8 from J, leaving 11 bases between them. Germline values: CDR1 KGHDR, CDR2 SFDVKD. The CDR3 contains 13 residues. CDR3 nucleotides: TGTGCCACCAGTGATTCCTTAGGGACAGAAGCTTTCTTT. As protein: CATSDSLGTEAFF.

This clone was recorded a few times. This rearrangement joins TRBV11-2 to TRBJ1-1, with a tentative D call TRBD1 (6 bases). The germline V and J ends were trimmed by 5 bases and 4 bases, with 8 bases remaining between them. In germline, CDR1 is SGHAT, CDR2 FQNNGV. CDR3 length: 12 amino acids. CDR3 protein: CASSRGGTEAFF. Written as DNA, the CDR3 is TGTGCCAGCAGCAGGGGGGGCACTGAAGCTTTCTTT.

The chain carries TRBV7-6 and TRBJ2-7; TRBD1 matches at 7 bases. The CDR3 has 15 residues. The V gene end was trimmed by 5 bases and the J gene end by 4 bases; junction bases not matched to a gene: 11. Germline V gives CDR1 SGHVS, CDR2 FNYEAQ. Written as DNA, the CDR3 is TGTGCCAGCAGCCCTGTCCGAGACAGGGTTTACGAGCAGTACTTC. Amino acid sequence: CASSPVRDRVYEQYF.

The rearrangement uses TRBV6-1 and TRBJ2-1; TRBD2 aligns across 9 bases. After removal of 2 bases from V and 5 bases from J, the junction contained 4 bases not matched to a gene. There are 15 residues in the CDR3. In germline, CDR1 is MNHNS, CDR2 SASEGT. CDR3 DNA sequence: TGTGCCAGCAGTGAACCGGGACTAGCTAACAATGAGCAGTTCTTC. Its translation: CASSEPGLANNEQFF.